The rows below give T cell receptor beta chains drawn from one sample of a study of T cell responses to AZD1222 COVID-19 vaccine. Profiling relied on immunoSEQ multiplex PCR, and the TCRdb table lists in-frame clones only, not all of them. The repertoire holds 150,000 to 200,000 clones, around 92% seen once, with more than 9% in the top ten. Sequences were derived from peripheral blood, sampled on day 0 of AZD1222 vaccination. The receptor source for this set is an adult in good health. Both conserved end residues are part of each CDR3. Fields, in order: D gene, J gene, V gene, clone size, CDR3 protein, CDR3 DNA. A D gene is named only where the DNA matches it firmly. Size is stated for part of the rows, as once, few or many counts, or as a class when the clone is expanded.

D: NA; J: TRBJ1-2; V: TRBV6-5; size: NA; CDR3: CASSYFTGSDGYTF; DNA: TGTGCCAGCAGTTACTTTACAGGGTCCGATGGCTACACCTTC
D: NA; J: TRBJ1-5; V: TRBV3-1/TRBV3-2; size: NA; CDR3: CASSPGNQPQHF; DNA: TGTGCCAGCAGCCCAGGGAATCAGCCCCAGCATTTT
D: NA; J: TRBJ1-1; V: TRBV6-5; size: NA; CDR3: CASRAGPNTEAFF; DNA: TGTGCCAGCAGGGCCGGACCGAACACTGAAGCTTTCTTT
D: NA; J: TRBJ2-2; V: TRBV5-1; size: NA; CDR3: CASSWGESTNTGELFF; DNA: TGCGCCAGCAGCTGGGGGGAGAGCACCAACACCGGGGAGCTGTTTTTT
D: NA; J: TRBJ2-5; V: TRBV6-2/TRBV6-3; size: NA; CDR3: CASSVLNGETQYF; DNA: TGTGCCAGCAGTGTTTTAAACGGAGAGACCCAGTACTTC
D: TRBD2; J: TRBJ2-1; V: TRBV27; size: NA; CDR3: CASMGLAVAHEQFF; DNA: TGTGCCAGCATGGGACTAGCGGTGGCCCATGAGCAGTTCTTC
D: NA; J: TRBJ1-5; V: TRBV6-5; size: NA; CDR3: CASSYLGQGQPQHF; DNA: TGTGCCAGCAGTTACTTGGGGCAAGGTCAGCCCCAGCATTTT
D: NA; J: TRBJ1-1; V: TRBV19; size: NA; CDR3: CASKGIGQLNTEAFF; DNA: TGTGCCAGTAAGGGTATAGGTCAGTTGAACACTGAAGCTTTCTTT
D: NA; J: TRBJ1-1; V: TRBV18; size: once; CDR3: CASSPLQETEAFF; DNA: TGTGCCAGCTCTCCCCTACAGGAGACTGAAGCTTTCTTT
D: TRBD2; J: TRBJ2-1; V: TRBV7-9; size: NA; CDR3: CASSFTSGAYNEQFF; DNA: TGTGCCAGCAGCTTTACTAGCGGGGCTTACAATGAGCAGTTCTTC
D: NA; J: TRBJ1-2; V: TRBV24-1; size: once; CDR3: CATSETGHRRDYGYTF; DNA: TGTGCCACCAGTGAAACGGGACACCGCAGGGACTATGGCTACACCTTC
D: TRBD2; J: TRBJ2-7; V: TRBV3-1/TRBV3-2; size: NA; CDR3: CASSQDSGTSGIYEQYF; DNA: TGTGCCAGCAGCCAAGATTCGGGGACTAGCGGAATCTACGAGCAGTACTTC
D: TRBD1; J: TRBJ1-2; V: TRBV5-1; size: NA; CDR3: CASSLEGQIYGYTF; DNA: TGCGCCAGCAGCTTGGAGGGACAGATCTATGGCTACACCTTC
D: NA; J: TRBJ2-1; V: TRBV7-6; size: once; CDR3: CASSLADRTYEQFF; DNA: TGTGCCAGCAGCTTAGCGGACAGAACCTATGAGCAGTTCTTC
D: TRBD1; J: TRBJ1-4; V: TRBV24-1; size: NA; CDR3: CATSDPGTGNEKLFF; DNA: TGTGCCACCAGTGATCCCGGGACAGGGAATGAAAAACTGTTTTTT
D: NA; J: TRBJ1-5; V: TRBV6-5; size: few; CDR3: CASSSLPGGRGEPQHF; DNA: TGTGCCAGCAGTTCGCTCCCGGGGGGCCGCGGGGAGCCCCAGCATTTT
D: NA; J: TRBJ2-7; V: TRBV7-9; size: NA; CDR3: CASSPSRRIYEQYF; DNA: TGTGCCAGCAGCCCCTCCCGACGGATATACGAGCAGTACTTC
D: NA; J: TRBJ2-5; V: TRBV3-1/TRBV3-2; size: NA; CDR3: CASSLRRGLQETQYF; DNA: TGTGCCAGCAGCCTCCGGCGGGGGCTACAAGAGACCCAGTACTTC
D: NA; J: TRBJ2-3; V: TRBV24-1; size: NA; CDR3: CATSDFLSRQYF; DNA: TGTGCCACCAGTGATTTTTTAAGTCGGCAGTATTTT
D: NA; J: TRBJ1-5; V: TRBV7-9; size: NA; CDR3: CASSLELGSGNQPQHF; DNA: TGTGCCAGCAGCTTAGAACTGGGCTCCGGCAATCAGCCCCAGCATTTT
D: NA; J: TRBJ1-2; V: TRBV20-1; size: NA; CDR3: CSARESYGYTF; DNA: TGCAGTGCGAGAGAGTCCTATGGCTACACCTTC
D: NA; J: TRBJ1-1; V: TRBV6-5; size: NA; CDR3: CASRMTFTPNTEAFF; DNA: TGTGCCAGCAGGATGACGTTTACCCCGAACACTGAAGCTTTCTTT
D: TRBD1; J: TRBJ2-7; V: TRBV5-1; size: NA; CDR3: CASSLGTGASYEQYF; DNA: TGCGCCAGCAGCCTAGGGACAGGAGCTTCCTACGAGCAGTACTTC
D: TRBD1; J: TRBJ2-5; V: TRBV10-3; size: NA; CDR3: CAISESTGTGKRETQYF; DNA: TGTGCCATCAGTGAATCTACCGGGACAGGGAAAAGAGAGACCCAGTACTTC
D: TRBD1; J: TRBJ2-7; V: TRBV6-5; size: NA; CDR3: CASSLIRAGGYEQYF; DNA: TGTGCCAGCAGTCTTATCAGGGCAGGGGGCTACGAGCAGTACTTC
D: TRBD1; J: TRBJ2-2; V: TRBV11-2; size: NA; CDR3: CASSSWTGTGGTGELFF; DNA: TGTGCCAGCAGCTCTTGGACCGGGACAGGGGGAACCGGGGAGCTGTTTTTT
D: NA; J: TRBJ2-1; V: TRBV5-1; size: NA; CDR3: CASSQGTTSYNEQFF; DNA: TGCGCCAGCAGTCAGGGTACCACCTCGTACAATGAGCAGTTCTTC
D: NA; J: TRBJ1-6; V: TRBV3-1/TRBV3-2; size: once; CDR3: CASSPLGTGRSPLHF; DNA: TGTGCCAGCAGCCCCCTCGGAACAGGGCGCTCACCCCTCCACTTT